The 15 T cell receptor beta chains below come from one sample, sequenced in a study of cytomegalovirus exposure and HLA in healthy donors. Both 60 Vbeta primers and 13 Jbeta primers went into the PCR. Generated by immunoSEQ multiplex PCR, the TCRdb table keeps only in-frame clones and is missing some. The data hold more than 80,000 clones, with approximately 76% observed a single time. The sequencing input was PBMCs. All receptors come from a woman in her sixties in good health and CMV-seropositive.

In the case of this clone: Mismatch with germline at one junction end may stem from a read error. V usage is TRBV28 and J usage is TRBJ2-7; D might be TRBD1 (6 bases). The germline gives CDR1 MDHEN, CDR2 SYDVKM. This CDR3 region has 14 residues. The CDR3 sequence is CASRDSNTGLYSSF. As DNA, the CDR3 is TGTGCCAGCAGAGACTCTAATACAGGGCTGTATAGTAGCTTC.

About this clone: At one of its ends the junction is not consistent with the germline gene, which may arise from a read error. The chain joins TRBV7-9 to TRBJ1-2; 9 bases match TRBD1. This CDR3 region has 16 residues. Germline V gives CDR1 SEHNR, CDR2 FQNEAQ (reference sequence). This CDR3 is CSSSRTGATSNYGYTF. CDR3 coding DNA: TGTTCCAGCAGCCGGACAGGGGCGACGAGTAACTATGGCTACACCTTC.

This chain links TRBV28 with TRBJ1-2; D gene ambiguous. The germline V gene encodes CDR1 MDHEN and CDR2 SYDVKM. Trimming removed 6 bases at V and 8 bases at J, with 13 bases between. CDR3 length equals 12 residues. CDR3 sequence: CASSAARRGYTF. CDR3 coding DNA: TGTGCCAGCAGCGCTGCGAGGCGGGGCTACACCTTC.

CDR3 in DNA: TGCGCCAGCAGCTTGGCCGGACAGGGACAAGAGACCCAGTACTTC. As protein: CASSLAGQGQETQYF. The chain uses TRBV5-1 and TRBJ2-5; 8 bases align to TRBD1. The trim removed 0 bases at V and 2 bases at J, leaving 3 bases unmatched. This CDR3 is built from 15 residues. Per the germline V gene, CDR1 is SGHRS and CDR2 is YFSETQ.

The CDR3 DNA reads as TGCAGCGTTGAACCCCGGGAGCACTACAATGAGCAGTTCTTC. As protein: CSVEPREHYNEQFF. This chain uses TRBV29-1 with TRBJ2-1, with a possible D match to TRBD2 (6 bases). Trimming left V 2 bases short and J 3 bases short, with 11 bases between. Germline CDR1 SQVTM, CDR2 ANQGSEA. CDR3 size: 14 residues.

The gene calls are TRBV7-3 and TRBJ2-3; D might be TRBD2 (6 bases). The germline V gene encodes CDR1 SGHTA and CDR2 FQGTGA. The CDR3 is made up of 16 amino acids. Trimming cost V 0 bases and J 3 bases, with 13 bases left between them. The DNA of the CDR3 is TGTGCCAGCAGCTTAACGGTCGGGGGTGGGACAGATACGCAGTATTTT. This sequence encodes CASSLTVGGGTDTQYF.

The chain recombines TRBV9 with TRBJ2-2; perhaps TRBD1 as D (5 bases). The CDR3 consists of 14 residues. Per the germline V gene, CDR1 is SGDLS and CDR2 is YYNGEE. Trimming cost V 0 bases and J 7 bases, with 10 bases left between them. The CDR3 nucleotides read TGTGCCAGCAGCGTAGAACAGGTTAACGGGGAGCTGTTTTTT. This encodes CASSVEQVNGELFF.

The chain carries TRBV18 and TRBJ1-1; 10 bases agree with TRBD1. J was trimmed by 6 bases and V by 3 bases; bases with no gene match: 10. The CDR3 is 16 residues long. Germline CDR1 reads KGHSH; CDR2 reads LQKENI. The CDR3, as DNA: TGTGCCAGCTCACCGGGGACAGGGGTAATTTCGGCTGAAGCTTTCTTT. It translates to CASSPGTGVISAEAFF.

The chain has TRBV28 and TRBJ1-1; TRBD1 aligns across 7 bases. The CDR3 consists of 16 residues. From germline, CDR1 is MDHEN and CDR2 SYDVKM. Unmatched junction bases numbered 10, after V lost 5 bases and J lost 1 base. This chain's CDR3 is CASSPETGYQNTEAFF. In DNA form, the CDR3 reads TGTGCCAGCAGTCCGGAGACAGGGTACCAGAACACTGAAGCTTTCTTT.

This chain links TRBV6-1 with TRBJ2-1; possibly TRBD1 for D (5 bases). V shed 7 bases and J shed 5 bases, with 12 bases lying between them. CDR3 size: 13 residues. Germline V gene lookup returns CDR1 MNHNS and CDR2 SASEGT. In DNA, the CDR3 is TGTGCCAGCAAGCAGTTGGGGCACAATGAGCAGTTCTTC. It codes for CASKQLGHNEQFF.

This chain uses TRBV5-4 with TRBJ1-5; 8 nucleotides align to TRBD1. The CDR3 is 14 residues long. CDR1 and CDR2 (germline): SGHNT, YYREEE (reference sequence). After removal of 1 base from V and 7 bases from J, the junction contained 4 bases not matched to a gene. Here the CDR3 reads CASSLQGAGQPQHF. The CDR3 DNA is TGTGCCAGCAGCTTGCAGGGGGCCGGACAGCCCCAGCATTTT.

This clone was picked up a small number of times. The chain links TRBV5-8 to TRBJ2-1; 7 bases match TRBD2. Germline lookup yields CDR1 SGHTS and CDR2 YDEGEE. The CDR3 has 15 amino acids. With 4 bases clipped from V and 4 bases from J, the junction kept 8 bases outside the gene matches. In nucleotides, the CDR3 is TGTGCCAGCAGCGGTGGGCTAGCGGTATACAATGAGCAGTTCTTC. Translation gives CASSGGLAVYNEQFF.

This clone was detected only once. V usage is TRBV10-3 and J usage is TRBJ1-1, with D unclear. The V and J ends lost 7 bases and 1 base respectively, with 13 bases between them. The CDR3 is made up of 14 amino acids. CDR1 is ENHRY and CDR2 is SYGVKD in the germline V gene. The CDR3 nucleotides are TGTGCCATCAAGGTAGGACTCCAGAACACTGAAGCTTTCTTT. As protein: CAIKVGLQNTEAFF.

The chain recombines TRBV2 with TRBJ2-7; tentatively, D is TRBD1 (6 bases). This CDR3 spans 14 amino acids. With 3 bases removed from V and 4 bases from J, the gap between germline ends came to 13 bases. Germline V gene lookup returns CDR1 SNHLY and CDR2 FYNNEI. The CDR3 DNA reads as TGTGCCAGCAGTGACACAGGGAAAGGGTACGAGCAGTACTTC. Protein product: CASSDTGKGYEQYF.

This clone showed up just a few times. This chain links TRBV30 with TRBJ2-3, with a tentative D call TRBD1 (5 bases). From germline, CDR1 is GTSNPN and CDR2 SVGIG (reference sequence). The CDR3 contains 15 residues. The ends were cut back, 0 bases at V and 0 bases at J, with 10 bases in the middle. The CDR3 reads CAWSVTGHSTDTQYF. The CDR3, as DNA: TGTGCCTGGAGTGTAACAGGTCATAGCACAGATACGCAGTATTTT.